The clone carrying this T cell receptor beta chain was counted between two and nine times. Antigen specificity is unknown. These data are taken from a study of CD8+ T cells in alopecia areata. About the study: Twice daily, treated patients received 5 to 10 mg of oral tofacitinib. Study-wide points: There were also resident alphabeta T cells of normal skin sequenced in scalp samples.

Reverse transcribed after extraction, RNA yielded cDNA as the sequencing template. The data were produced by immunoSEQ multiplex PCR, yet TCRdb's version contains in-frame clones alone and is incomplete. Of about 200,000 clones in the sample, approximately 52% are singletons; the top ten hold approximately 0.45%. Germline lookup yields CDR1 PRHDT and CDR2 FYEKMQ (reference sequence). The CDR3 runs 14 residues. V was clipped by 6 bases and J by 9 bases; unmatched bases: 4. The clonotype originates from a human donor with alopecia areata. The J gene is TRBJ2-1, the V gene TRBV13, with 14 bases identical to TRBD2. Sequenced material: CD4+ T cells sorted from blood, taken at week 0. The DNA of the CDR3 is TGTGCCAGCAGGACTAGCGGGAGGGCCCCTGAGCAGTTCTTC. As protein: CASRTSGRAPEQFF.